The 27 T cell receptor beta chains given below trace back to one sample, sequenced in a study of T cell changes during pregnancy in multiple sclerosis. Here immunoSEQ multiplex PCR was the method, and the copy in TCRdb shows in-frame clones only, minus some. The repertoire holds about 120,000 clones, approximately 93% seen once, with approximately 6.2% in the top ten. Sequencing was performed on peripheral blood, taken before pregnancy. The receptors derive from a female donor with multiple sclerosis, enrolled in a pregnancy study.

The CDR3 sequence: CASSLKRGGGYNEQFF. As DNA, the CDR3 is TGCGCCAGCAGCCTTAAGCGGGGGGGCGGGTACAATGAGCAGTTCTTC. The rearrangement links TRBV4-1 to TRBJ2-1; 10 nucleotides align to TRBD2. V was clipped by 4 bases and J by 4 bases; unmatched bases: 7. The CDR3 totals 16 residues. CDR1 is MGHRA and CDR2 is YSYEKL in the germline V gene.

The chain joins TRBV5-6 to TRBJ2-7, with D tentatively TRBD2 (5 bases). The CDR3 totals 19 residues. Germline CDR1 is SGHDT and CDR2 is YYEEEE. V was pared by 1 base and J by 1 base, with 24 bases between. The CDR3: CASSLWRVGPHRGSYEQYF. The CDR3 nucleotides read TGTGCCAGCAGCTTGTGGCGGGTAGGGCCACACCGCGGTTCCTACGAGCAGTACTTC.

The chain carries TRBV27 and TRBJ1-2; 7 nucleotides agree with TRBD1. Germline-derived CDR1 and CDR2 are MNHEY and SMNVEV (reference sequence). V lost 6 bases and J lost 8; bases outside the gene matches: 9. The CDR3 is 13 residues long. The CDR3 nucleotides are TGTGCCAGCAGGGTAACAGGGGCTAAGGGCTACACCTTC. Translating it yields CASRVTGAKGYTF.

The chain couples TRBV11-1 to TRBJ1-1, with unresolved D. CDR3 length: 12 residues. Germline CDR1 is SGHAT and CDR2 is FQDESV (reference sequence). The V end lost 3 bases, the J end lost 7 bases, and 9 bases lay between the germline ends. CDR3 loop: CASSFNRGEAFF. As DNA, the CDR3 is TGTGCCAGCAGCTTCAATCGGGGTGAAGCTTTCTTT.

The CDR3 coding sequence is TGTGCCTTGATCTGGACAGGTCGTGATTCACCCCTCCACTTT. Translating it yields CALIWTGRDSPLHF. The chain is built from TRBV30 and TRBJ1-6; TRBD1 matches at 7 bases. The V gene end was trimmed by 7 bases and the J gene end by 8 bases; junction bases not matched to a gene: 11. CDR3 length: 14 amino acids. Looked up from germline, CDR1 is GTSNPN and CDR2 is SVGIG (reference sequence). Together with reference TRBV30 and TRBJ1-6, the CDR3 gives the full variable domain: SQTIHQWPATLVQPVGSPLSLECTVEGTSNPNLYWYRQAAGRGLQLLFYSVGIGQISSEVPQNLSASRPQDRQFILSSKKLLLSDSGFYLCALIWTGRDSPLHFGNGTRLTVT.

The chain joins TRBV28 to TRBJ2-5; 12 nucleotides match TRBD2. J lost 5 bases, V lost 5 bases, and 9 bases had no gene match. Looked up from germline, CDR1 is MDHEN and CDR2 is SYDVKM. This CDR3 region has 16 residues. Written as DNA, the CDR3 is TGTGCCAGCAGTCCGGTGACTAGCGGGAGTTGGGAGACCCAGTACTTC. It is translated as CASSPVTSGSWETQYF.

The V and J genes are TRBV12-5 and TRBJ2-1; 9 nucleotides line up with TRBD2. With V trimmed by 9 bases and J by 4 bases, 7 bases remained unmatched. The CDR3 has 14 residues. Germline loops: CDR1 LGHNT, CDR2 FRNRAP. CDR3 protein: CASYSGRKYNEQFF. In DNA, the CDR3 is TGTGCTAGCTATAGCGGGAGAAAATACAATGAGCAGTTCTTC.

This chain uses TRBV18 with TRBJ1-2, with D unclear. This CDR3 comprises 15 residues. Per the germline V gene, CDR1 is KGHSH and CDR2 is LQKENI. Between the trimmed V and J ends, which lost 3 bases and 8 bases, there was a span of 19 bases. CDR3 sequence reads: CASSPGMSNSGGYTF. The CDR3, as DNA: TGTGCCAGCTCACCGGGGATGTCTAATAGCGGGGGCTACACCTTC.

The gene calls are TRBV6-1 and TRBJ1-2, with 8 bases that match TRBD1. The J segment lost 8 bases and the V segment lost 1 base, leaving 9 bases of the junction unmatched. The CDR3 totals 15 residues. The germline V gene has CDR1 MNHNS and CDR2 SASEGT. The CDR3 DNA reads TGTGCCAGCAGTGAAGGACAGGGGTGGGTTGGAGGCTACACCTTC. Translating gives CASSEGQGWVGGYTF.

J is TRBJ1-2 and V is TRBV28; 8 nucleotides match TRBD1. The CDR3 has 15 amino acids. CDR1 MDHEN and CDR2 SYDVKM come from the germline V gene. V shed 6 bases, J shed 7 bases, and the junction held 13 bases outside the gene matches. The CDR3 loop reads CASSLQGGPFSGYTF. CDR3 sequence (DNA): TGTGCCAGCAGCCTACAGGGGGGTCCGTTCAGTGGCTACACCTTC.

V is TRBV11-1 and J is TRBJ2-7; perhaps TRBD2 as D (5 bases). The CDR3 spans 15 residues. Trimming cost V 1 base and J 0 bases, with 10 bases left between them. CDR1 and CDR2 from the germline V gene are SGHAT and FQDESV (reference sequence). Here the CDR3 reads CASSLDPGLSYEQYF. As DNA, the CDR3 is TGTGCCAGCAGCTTAGATCCAGGACTCTCCTACGAGCAGTACTTC.

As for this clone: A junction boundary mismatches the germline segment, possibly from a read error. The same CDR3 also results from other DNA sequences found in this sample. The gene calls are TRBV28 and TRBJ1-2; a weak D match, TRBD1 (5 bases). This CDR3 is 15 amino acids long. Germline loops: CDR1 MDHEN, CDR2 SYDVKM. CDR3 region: CASSLSAGRFYGYTF. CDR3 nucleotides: TGCGCCAGCAGTTTATCGGCGGGACGTTTCTATGGCTACACCTTC.

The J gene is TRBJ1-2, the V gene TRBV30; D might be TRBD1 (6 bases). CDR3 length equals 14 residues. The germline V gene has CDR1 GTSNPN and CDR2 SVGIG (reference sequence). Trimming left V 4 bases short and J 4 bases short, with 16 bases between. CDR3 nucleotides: TGTGCCTGGACCTCGCGGGGGGCGTTCTATGGCTACACCTTC. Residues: CAWTSRGAFYGYTF.

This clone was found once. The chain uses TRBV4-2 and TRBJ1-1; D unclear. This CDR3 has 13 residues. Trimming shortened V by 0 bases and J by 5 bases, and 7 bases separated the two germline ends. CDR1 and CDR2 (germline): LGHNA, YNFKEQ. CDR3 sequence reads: CASSQDLFTEAFF. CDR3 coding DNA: TGTGCCAGCAGCCAAGATCTTTTTACTGAAGCTTTCTTT.

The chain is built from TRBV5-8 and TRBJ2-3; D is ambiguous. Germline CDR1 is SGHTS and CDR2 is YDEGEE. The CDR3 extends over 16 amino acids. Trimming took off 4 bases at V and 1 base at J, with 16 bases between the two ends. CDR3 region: CASSNGTEWGTDTQYF. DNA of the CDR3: TGTGCCAGCAGCAATGGAACGGAGTGGGGCACAGATACGCAGTATTTT.

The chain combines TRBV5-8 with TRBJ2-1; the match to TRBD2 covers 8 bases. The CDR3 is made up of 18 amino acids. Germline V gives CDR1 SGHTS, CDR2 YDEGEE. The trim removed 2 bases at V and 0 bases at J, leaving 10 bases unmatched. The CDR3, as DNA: TGTGCCAGCAGCTTCCTTAGCGGGAACCGCCCCTCCTACAATGAGCAGTTCTTC. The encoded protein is CASSFLSGNRPSYNEQFF.

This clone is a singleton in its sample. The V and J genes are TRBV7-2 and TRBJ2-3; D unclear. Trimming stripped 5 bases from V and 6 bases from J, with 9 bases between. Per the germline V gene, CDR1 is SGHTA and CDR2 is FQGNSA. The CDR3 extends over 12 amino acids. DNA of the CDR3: TGTGCCAGCAGCCTTAGCCCGGATACGCAGTATTTT. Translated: CASSLSPDTQYF.

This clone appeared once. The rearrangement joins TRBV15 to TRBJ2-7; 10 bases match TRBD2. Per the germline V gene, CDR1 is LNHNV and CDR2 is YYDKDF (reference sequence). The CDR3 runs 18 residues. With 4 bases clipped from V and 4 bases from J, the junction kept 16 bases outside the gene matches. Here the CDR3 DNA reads TGTGCCACCAGCAAGCAGAGCGGGGGGGCTGGTAGGGGGTACGAGCAGTACTTC. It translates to CATSKQSGGAGRGYEQYF.

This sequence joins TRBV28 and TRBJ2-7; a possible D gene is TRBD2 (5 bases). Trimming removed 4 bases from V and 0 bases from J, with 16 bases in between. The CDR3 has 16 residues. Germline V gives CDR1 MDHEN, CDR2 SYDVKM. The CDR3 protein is CASSSRTSRSSYEQYF. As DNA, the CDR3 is TGTGCCAGCAGTTCAAGGACTTCCAGAAGCTCCTACGAGCAGTACTTC.

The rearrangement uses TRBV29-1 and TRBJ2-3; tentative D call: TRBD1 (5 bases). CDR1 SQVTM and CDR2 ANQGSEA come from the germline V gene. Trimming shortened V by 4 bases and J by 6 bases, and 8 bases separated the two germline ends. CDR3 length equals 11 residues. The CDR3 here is CSVGPGDTQYF. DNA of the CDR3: TGCAGCGTTGGGCCAGGGGATACGCAGTATTTT.

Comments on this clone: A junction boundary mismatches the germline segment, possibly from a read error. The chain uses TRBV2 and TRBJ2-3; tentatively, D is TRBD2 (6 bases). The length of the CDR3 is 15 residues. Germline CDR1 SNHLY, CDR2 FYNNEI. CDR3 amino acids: CASSEAGPDTDTQYF. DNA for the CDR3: TGTGCCAGCAGCGAAGCGGGCCCCGACACAGATACGCAGTATTTT.

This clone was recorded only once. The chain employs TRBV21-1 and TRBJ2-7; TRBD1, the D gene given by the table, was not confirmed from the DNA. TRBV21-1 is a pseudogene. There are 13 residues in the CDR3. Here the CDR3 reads CASSKVRDYEQYF. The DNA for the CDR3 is TGTGCCAGCAGCAAAGTCAGGGACTACGAGCAGTACTTC.

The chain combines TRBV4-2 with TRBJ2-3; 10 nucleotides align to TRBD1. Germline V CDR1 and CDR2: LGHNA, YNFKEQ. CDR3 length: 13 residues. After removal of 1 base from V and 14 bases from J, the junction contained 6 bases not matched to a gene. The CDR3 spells CASSQVDRGLRYF. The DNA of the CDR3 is TGTGCCAGCAGCCAAGTCGACAGGGGGCTGAGGTATTTT.

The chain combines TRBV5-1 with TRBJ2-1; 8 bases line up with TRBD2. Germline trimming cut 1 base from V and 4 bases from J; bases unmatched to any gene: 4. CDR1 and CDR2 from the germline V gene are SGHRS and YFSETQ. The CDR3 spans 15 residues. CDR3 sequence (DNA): TGCGCCAGCAGCTTGTCAATAGCGGGATACAATGAGCAGTTCTTC. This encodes CASSLSIAGYNEQFF.

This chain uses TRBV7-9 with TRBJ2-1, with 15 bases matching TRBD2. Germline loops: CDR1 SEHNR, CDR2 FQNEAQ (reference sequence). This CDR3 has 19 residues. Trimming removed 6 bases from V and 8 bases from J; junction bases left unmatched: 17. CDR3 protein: CASSSPGLAGGSPFYEQFF. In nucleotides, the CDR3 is TGTGCCAGCAGTTCCCCGGGACTAGCGGGAGGTTCCCCGTTCTATGAGCAGTTCTTC.

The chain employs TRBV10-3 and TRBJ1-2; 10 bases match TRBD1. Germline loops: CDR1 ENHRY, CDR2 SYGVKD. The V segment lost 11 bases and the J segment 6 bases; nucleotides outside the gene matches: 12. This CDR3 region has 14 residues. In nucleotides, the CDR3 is TGTGCCTCCGCCGGCGGGGGACAGGGGAATGGCTACACCTTC. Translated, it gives CASAGGGQGNGYTF.

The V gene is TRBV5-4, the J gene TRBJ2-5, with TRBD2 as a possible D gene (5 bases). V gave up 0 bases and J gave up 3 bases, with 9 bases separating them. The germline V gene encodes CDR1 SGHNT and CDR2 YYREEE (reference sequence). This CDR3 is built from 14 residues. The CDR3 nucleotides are TGTGCCAGCAGCTTGGACGTCGGGGAAGAGACCCAGTACTTC. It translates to CASSLDVGEETQYF.